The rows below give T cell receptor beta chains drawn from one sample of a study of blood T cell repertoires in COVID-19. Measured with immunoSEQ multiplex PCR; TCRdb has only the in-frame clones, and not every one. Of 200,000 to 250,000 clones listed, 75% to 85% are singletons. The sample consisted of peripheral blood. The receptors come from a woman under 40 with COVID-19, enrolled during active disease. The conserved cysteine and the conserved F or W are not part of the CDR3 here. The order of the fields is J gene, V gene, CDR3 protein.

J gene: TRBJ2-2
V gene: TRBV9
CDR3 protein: ASSSRTGELF

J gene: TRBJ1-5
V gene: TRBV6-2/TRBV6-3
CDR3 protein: ASSPLTGQGRGQPQH

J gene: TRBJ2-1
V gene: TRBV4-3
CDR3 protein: ASSQVAGTSYNEQF

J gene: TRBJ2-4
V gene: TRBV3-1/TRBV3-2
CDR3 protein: ASSQRVGEY

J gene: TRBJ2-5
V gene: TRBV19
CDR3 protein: ASSIPGGQETQY

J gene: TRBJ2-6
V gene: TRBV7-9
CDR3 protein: ASNARVPPGANVLT

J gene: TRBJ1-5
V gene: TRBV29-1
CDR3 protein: SVGRDGGNQPQH

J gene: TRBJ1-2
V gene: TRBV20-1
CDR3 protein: SAGQRYGYT

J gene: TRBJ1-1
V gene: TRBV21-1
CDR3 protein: ASTQEGPLMNTEAF

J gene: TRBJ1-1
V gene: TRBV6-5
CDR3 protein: ASSPPQMNTEAF